This T cell receptor beta chain derives from a study of blood T cell repertoires in COVID-19. About the research overall: The samples span acute and convalescent COVID-19 from the United States, Italy and Spain. T cells, B-cell-depleted T cells, or PBMCs supplied cDNA or gDNA.

Original handling: Reference gene primer amplification gave estimated nucleated cell counts. The assay was immunoSEQ multiplex PCR, and TCRdb's table has in-frame clones only and misses some. Clone size and V and J calls were adopted from that table, with D and trimming inferred from the DNA. The sample lists approximately 260,000 clones; approximately 86% were seen once. V lost 5 bases, J lost 5 bases, and 15 bases stayed unmatched. Per the germline V gene, CDR1 is SEHNR and CDR2 is FQNEAQ (reference sequence). The CDR3 is 19 amino acids. Across under 25 US areas, participants ranged in age from about 18 to 100 years.

The specimen sequenced was PBMCs or T cells enriched from blood (not recorded which). This sequence originates from a woman in her forties with acute COVID-19. V and J are TRBV7-9 and TRBJ2-1, with 13 bases identical to TRBD2. In DNA, the CDR3 is TGTGCCAGCAGCCAGGGGGCCGGACTAGCGGGAGTTGTAGACAATGAGCAGTTCTTC. It specifies CASSQGAGLAGVVDNEQFF.